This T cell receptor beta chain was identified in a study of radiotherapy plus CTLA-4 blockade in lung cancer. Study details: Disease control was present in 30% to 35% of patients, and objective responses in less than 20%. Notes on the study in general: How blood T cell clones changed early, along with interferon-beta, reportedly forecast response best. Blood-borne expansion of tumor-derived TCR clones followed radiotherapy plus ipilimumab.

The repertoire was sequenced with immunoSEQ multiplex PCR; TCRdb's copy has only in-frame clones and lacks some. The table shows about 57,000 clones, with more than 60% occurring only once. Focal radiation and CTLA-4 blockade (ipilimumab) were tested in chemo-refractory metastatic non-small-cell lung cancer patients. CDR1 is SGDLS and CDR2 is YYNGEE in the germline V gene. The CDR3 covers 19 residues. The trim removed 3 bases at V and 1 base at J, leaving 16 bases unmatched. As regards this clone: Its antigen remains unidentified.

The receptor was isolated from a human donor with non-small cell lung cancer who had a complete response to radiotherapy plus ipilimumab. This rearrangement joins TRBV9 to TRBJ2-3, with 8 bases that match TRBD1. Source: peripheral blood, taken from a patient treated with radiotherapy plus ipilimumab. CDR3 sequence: CASSASDRGRSIRTDTQYF. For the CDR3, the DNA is TGTGCCAGCAGCGCTTCCGACAGGGGAAGGTCTATCCGCACAGATACGCAGTATTTT.